This is a list of T cell receptor beta chains from one sample in a study of cytomegalovirus exposure and HLA in healthy donors. Here immunoSEQ multiplex PCR was the method, and the copy in TCRdb shows in-frame clones only, minus some. The sample shows about 60,000 clones, around three quarters of them seen only once. Sequenced sample: PBMCs. The receptors were sampled from a woman aged 55-70 years in good health and CMV-seropositive. Both conserved end residues are part of each CDR3. D genes are given only for firm matches. The size entry is marked missing in some rows and otherwise reads once, few, many or a size class.

d_gene	abundance	v_gene	len	j_gene	CDR3nt	CDR3aa
TRBD1	NA	TRBV19	14	TRBJ1-1	TGTGCCAGTAACCGGGACAGCTTGAACACTGAAGCTTTCTTT	CASNRDSLNTEAFF
NA	NA	TRBV18	13	TRBJ1-1	TGTGCCAGCTCACCGAGCATGAACACTGAAGCTTTCTTT	CASSPSMNTEAFF
NA	NA	TRBV14	15	TRBJ2-1	TGTGCCAGCAGCTCCCCAGGGTTGATCTACAATGAGCAGTTCTTC	CASSSPGLIYNEQFF
TRBD1	NA	TRBV30	17	TRBJ1-4	TGTGCCTGGAGGGTCGTGGGACAGGGAGATTGCAATGAAAAACTGTTTTTT	CAWRVVGQGDCNEKLFF
NA	NA	TRBV11-2	13	TRBJ2-7	TGTGCCAGCAGCTTAGGGGGCCCCTACGAGCAGTACTTC	CASSLGGPYEQYF
NA	NA	TRBV5-6	14	TRBJ1-1	TGTGCCAGCGAGCCCTTATATTCGAACACTGAAGCTTTCTTT	CASEPLYSNTEAFF
NA	NA	TRBV28	14	TRBJ1-4	TGTGCCAGCAGTTTAGGCGGGGAGAATGAAAAACTGTTTTTT	CASSLGGENEKLFF
TRBD2	once	TRBV6-1	15	TRBJ2-5	TGTGCCAGCAGGGGTAGCGGGGGGGCCGCAGAGACCCAGTACTTC	CASRGSGGAAETQYF
TRBD1	NA	TRBV5-1	17	TRBJ1-1	TGCGCCAGCAGCTCTATGACAGGGATAACCTTGAACACTGAAGCTTTCTTT	CASSSMTGITLNTEAFF
TRBD1	NA	TRBV28	12	TRBJ1-1	TGTGCCACCTCCGGGACAGGGACTGAAGCTTTCTTT	CATSGTGTEAFF
NA	NA	TRBV5-1	14	TRBJ2-1	TGCGCCAGCAGCTCGGGCAGGGTGGTTAATGAGCAGTTCTTC	CASSSGRVVNEQFF
TRBD1	NA	TRBV27	13	TRBJ2-5	TGTGCCAGCAGGTCCGGACAGGTGGAGACCCAGTACTTC	CASRSGQVETQYF
TRBD1	NA	TRBV28	16	TRBJ2-5	TGTGCCAGCAGTTTAAGCGTAGCAGGGGGCGTAGAGACCCAGTACTTC	CASSLSVAGGVETQYF
TRBD2	once	TRBV6-6	14	TRBJ2-7	TGTGCCAGCAGGAACGGGGGGTCTGTATACGAGCAGTACTTC	CASRNGGSVYEQYF
TRBD1	NA	TRBV5-6	12	TRBJ2-5	TGTGCCAGCAGCTGGGACAGGGAGACCCAGTACTTC	CASSWDRETQYF
NA	once	TRBV11-3	13	TRBJ2-2	TGTGCCAGCAGCTTAATGGGGCCCGGGGAGCTGTTTTTT	CASSLMGPGELFF
NA	NA	TRBV30	13	TRBJ1-1	TGTGCCTGGAGTGATATGAGAGGGACTGAAGCTTTCTTT	CAWSDMRGTEAFF
TRBD2	NA	TRBV14	22	TRBJ2-1	TGTGCCAGCAGCCAAGATGGGGAGGGTTGGACTAGCGGGCCCGGCTCCTACAATGAACAGTTCTTC	CASSQDGEGWTSGPGSYNEQFF
TRBD1	NA	TRBV7-7	14	TRBJ2-2	TGTGCTAGCAGCTGGGACAGGGTAGCCGGGGAGCTGTTTTTT	CASSWDRVAGELFF
NA	once	TRBV25-1	14	TRBJ1-1	TGTGCCAGCAGTGAATTACACATGAACACTGAAGCTTTCTTT	CASSELHMNTEAFF
NA	few	TRBV28	11	TRBJ1-4	TGTGCCAGCAGTCAACGGGAAAAACTGTTTTTT	CASSQREKLFF
TRBD1	NA	TRBV4-3	16	TRBJ2-3	TGCGCCAGCAGCCAAACCAGGGGACAGTTCACAGATACGCAGTATTTT	CASSQTRGQFTDTQYF
TRBD1	NA	TRBV5-1	14	TRBJ1-1	TGCGCCAGCAGCTGGACAGGGATGAACACTGAAGCTTTCTTT	CASSWTGMNTEAFF
NA	NA	TRBV12-5	12	TRBJ1-1	TGTGCTAGTGGCTATCTCAACACTGAAGCTTTCTTT	CASGYLNTEAFF
NA	NA	TRBV4-3	15	TRBJ1-2	TGCGCCAGCAGCCAAGATCGAGGAACCCCCTGGGGCTACACCTTC	CASSQDRGTPWGYTF
NA	NA	TRBV7-2	14	TRBJ2-1	TGTGCCAGCAGCTCCGGGATCCCGTTCGAGGAGCAGTTCTTC	CASSSGIPFEEQFF
TRBD1	NA	TRBV2	13	TRBJ2-3	TGTGCCAGCGGGGGACAGAGCACAGATACGCAGTATTTT	CASGGQSTDTQYF
NA	few	TRBV30	13	TRBJ1-1	TGTGCCTGGAGAGTACAGATGAACACTGAAGCTTTCTTT	CAWRVQMNTEAFF
NA	NA	TRBV27	14	TRBJ2-7	TGTGCCAGCAGTCCATCACAGGGTTCGTACGAGCAGTACTTC	CASSPSQGSYEQYF
TRBD2	NA	TRBV7-2	15	TRBJ2-1	TGTGCCAGCAGCTCTCTAGCGGGGGGGCGCAATGAGCAGTTCTTC	CASSSLAGGRNEQFF
NA	NA	TRBV5-8	12	TRBJ1-2	TGTGCCAGCAGCTTTAGGGGGTATGGCTACACCTTC	CASSFRGYGYTF
NA	NA	TRBV18	13	TRBJ1-1	TGTGCCAGCTCAGGTTTAAGCGACACTGAAGCTTTCTTT	CASSGLSDTEAFF
NA	NA	TRBV29-1	21	TRBJ2-1	TGCAGCGTCGCCGGGCCGGGGTCACGGACTAAGAAACGGGGGTCCTACAATGAGCAGTTCTTC	CSVAGPGSRTKKRGSYNEQFF
NA	NA	TRBV5-5	15	TRBJ1-5	TGTGCCAGCAGCTTGGAGCAGGGAAGCAATCAGCCCCAGCATTTT	CASSLEQGSNQPQHF
NA	NA	TRBV4-1	14	TRBJ2-2	TGCGCCAGCAGCCCACGGGAAGACACCGGGGAGCTGTTTTTT	CASSPREDTGELFF
TRBD1	few	TRBV4-3	20	TRBJ2-5	TGCGCCAGCAGCCAAGATGTCCCCGCAGGGGGCGCAGCATATGGTGAGACCCAGTACTTC	CASSQDVPAGGAAYGETQYF
NA	NA	TRBV5-8	13	TRBJ2-2	TGTGCCAGCAGCCTCCTAGGTCCCGGGGAGCTGTTTTTT	CASSLLGPGELFF
NA	few	TRBV6-5	11	TRBJ1-3	TGTGCCAGCAGTGATCGGAACACCATATATTTT	CASSDRNTIYF
NA	few	TRBV6-4	14	TRBJ1-2	TGTGCCAGCAGTGACTCCAACCGGTTGGATGGCTACACCTTC	CASSDSNRLDGYTF
NA	NA	TRBV6-5	13	TRBJ1-1	TGTGCCAGCAGACCCCACCTAGAGTCTGAAGCTTTCTTT	CASRPHLESEAFF
TRBD1	once	TRBV2	15	TRBJ2-7	TGTGCCAGCAGAGGACAGGCCGGATCCGGCTACGAGCAGTACTTC	CASRGQAGSGYEQYF
NA	NA	TRBV6-5	15	TRBJ1-2	TGTGCCAGCAGGGTCCGGGGGGGAAGTAACTATGGCTACACCTTC	CASRVRGGSNYGYTF
TRBD1	NA	TRBV5-8	15	TRBJ2-5	TGTGCCAGCAGCCGAGGGACAGGGATACAAGATACCCAGTACTTC	CASSRGTGIQDTQYF
TRBD1	NA	TRBV4-1	17	TRBJ1-2	TGCGCCAGCAGCCAAGACACCGGGACAGGGGGCGCCTCTGGCTACACCTTC	CASSQDTGTGGASGYTF
NA	NA	TRBV29-1	14	TRBJ1-2	TGCAGCGTTGAAGGGGGCAGTGAGGACTATGGCTACACCTTC	CSVEGGSEDYGYTF
NA	NA	TRBV7-9	13	TRBJ1-2	TGTGCCAGCAGCTTTCCCCAGGGTGGCGGCTACACCTTC	CASSFPQGGGYTF
NA	NA	TRBV5-1	13	TRBJ1-1	TGCGCCAGCAGCTTGGTGGGGGGGAGTGAAGCTTTCTTT	CASSLVGGSEAFF
NA	once	TRBV19	15	TRBJ2-1	TGTGCCAGTAGTACACCCCTGACAGGTTACAATGAGCAGTTCTTC	CASSTPLTGYNEQFF
NA	NA	TRBV6-1	13	TRBJ2-7	TGTGCCAGCGGGTTCAGGTATACCTACGAGCAGTACTTC	CASGFRYTYEQYF
TRBD1	large	TRBV27	15	TRBJ2-7	TGTGCCAGCAGTTTATCCAGGGGGCTTCTCAACGAGCAGTACTTC	CASSLSRGLLNEQYF
NA	NA	TRBV25-1	15	TRBJ2-2	TGTGCCAGCCGTCGGGCGGGGTTTGCGGACGGGGAGCTGTTTTTT	CASRRAGFADGELFF